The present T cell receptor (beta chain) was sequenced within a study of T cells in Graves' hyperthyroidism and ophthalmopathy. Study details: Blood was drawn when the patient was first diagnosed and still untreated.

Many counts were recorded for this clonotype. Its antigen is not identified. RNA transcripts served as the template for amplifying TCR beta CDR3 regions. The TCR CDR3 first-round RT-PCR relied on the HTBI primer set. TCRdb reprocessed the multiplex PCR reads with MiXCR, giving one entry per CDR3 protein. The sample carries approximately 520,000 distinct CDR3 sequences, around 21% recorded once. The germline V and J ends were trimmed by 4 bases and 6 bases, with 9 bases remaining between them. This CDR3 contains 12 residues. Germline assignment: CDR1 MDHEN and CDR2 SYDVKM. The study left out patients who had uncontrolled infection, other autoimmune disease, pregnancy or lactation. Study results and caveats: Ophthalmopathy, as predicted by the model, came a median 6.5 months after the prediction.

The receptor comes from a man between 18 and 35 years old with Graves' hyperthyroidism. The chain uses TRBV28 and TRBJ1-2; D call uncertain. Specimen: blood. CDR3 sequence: CASSSTRNGYTF. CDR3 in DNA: TGTGCCAGCAGTTCGACTCGTAATGGCTACACCTTC.